The present TCR beta chain was sequenced within a study of monozygotic twins with inflammatory bowel disease. Staff drew a roughly 2.5 ml blood sample from each donor. Total RNA isolation used whole blood (no T cell sorting was performed). Germline lookup yields CDR1 MGHRA and CDR2 YSYEKL. This CDR3 region has 15 residues. UMIs bearing a 6-nucleotide sample barcode were added through template switching. TCRdb processed the 5' RACE reads again and assigns one entry to each CDR3 protein, with no DNA. This sample's table reports about 330,000 distinct CDR3 sequences. The sample comprised blood. This sequence joins TRBV4-1 and TRBJ1-6; checking the TCRdb D call of TRBD1 is not possible without DNA. This sequence was found in a human donor with ulcerative colitis or Crohn's disease, or a healthy co-twin of an affected twin (not recorded which). The CDR3 reads CASSLAPGMESPLHF.